These 26 T cell receptor beta chains originate from one sample sequenced in a study of cytomegalovirus exposure and HLA in healthy donors. The primer mix had 60 Vbeta and 13 Jbeta primers. This table comes from immunoSEQ multiplex PCR, and its TCRdb copy is limited to in-frame clones, with some not included. The sample shows some 180,000 clones, about 12% of them seen only once. Sequencing was performed on PBMCs. These TCRs come from a man aged 45-60 years in good health and CMV-seropositive.

The chain uses TRBV6-1 and TRBJ1-4, with a tentative D call TRBD1 (5 bases). CDR3 size: 12 residues. From germline, CDR1 is MNHNS and CDR2 SASEGT. The V and J ends lost 8 bases and 8 bases respectively, with 12 bases between them. CDR3 residues: CASGHLDEKLFF. In DNA form, the CDR3 reads TGTGCCAGCGGACACCTCGACGAAAAACTGTTTTTT.

This clone was seen many times. This chain links TRBV9 with TRBJ2-5; D is perhaps TRBD2 (7 bases). This CDR3 has 15 amino acids. CDR1 SGDLS and CDR2 YYNGEE come from the germline V gene. V dropped 0 bases and J dropped 5 bases, with 14 bases sitting between them. The chain's CDR3 is CASSVEGGARETQYF. CDR3 in DNA: TGTGCCAGCAGCGTAGAGGGGGGGGCGCGGGAGACCCAGTACTTC.

The table lists this clone with a few counts. This chain joins TRBV7-9 and TRBJ1-5; TRBD1 is a possible D gene (5 bases). The CDR3 consists of 15 residues. Between the trimmed V and J ends, which lost 6 bases and 7 bases, there was a span of 19 bases. Germline values: CDR1 SEHNR, CDR2 FQNEAQ (reference sequence). The CDR3 sequence: CASSPVGPREQPQHF. CDR3 sequence (DNA): TGTGCCAGCAGTCCAGTGGGGCCCCGGGAGCAGCCCCAGCATTTT.

This clone appeared a few times. The rearrangement joins TRBV27 to TRBJ1-5, with D unclear. There are 13 residues in the CDR3. Germline lookup yields CDR1 MNHEY and CDR2 SMNVEV (reference sequence). V was trimmed by 6 bases and J by 9 bases, leaving 15 bases between them. DNA of the CDR3: TGTGCCAGCAGCGCAGACGGGATGTTGCCCCAGCATTTT. Its translation is CASSADGMLPQHF.

This chain joins TRBV5-1 and TRBJ1-1; 11 nucleotides match TRBD1. In germline, CDR1 is SGHRS, CDR2 YFSETQ. J was trimmed by 1 base and V by 7 bases; bases with no gene match: 3. This CDR3 has 14 residues. The CDR3 loop is CASRTGGENTEAFF. CDR3 DNA sequence: TGCGCCAGCCGGACAGGGGGCGAGAACACTGAAGCTTTCTTT.

This clone turned up a few times. The chain is built from TRBV9 and TRBJ2-1; D is unclear. This CDR3 contains 12 residues. Germline V gene data show CDR1 as SGDLS and CDR2 as YYNGEE. V was pared by 4 bases and J by 7 bases, with 9 bases between. CDR3 DNA: TGTGCCAGCAGCAAGAGGAGTAATGAGCAGTTCTTC. Protein sequence: CASSKRSNEQFF.

J is TRBJ1-1 and V is TRBV30, with a tentative D call TRBD1 (5 bases). In germline, CDR1 is GTSNPN, CDR2 SVGIG (reference sequence). This CDR3 comprises 13 residues. V lost 0 bases, J lost 4 bases, and 9 bases lay in between. This CDR3 is CAWSVLGGTEAFF. The CDR3 region has the DNA TGTGCCTGGAGTGTACTGGGGGGCACTGAAGCTTTCTTT. Variable domain in full (rest from reference TRBV30 and TRBJ1-1): SQTIHQWPATLVQPVGSPLSLECTVEGTSNPNLYWYRQAAGRGLQLLFYSVGIGQISSEVPQNLSASRPQDRQFILSSKKLLLSDSGFYLCAWSVLGGTEAFFGQGTRLTVV.

This clone was counted between two and nine times. This chain connects TRBV7-2 to TRBJ1-5; 12 bases line up with TRBD1. Germline CDR1 SGHTA, CDR2 FQGNSA. V lost 4 bases to trimming and J lost 6 bases; unmatched junction nucleotides: 1. This CDR3 is built from 14 residues. CDR3 nucleotide sequence: TGTGCCAGCAGCTGGGGACAGGGGGCTCAGCCCCAGCATTTT. Translating it yields CASSWGQGAQPQHF.

The rearrangement uses TRBV7-2 and TRBJ2-5; D gene ambiguous. The CDR3 runs 11 residues. Per germline, CDR1 SGHTA and CDR2 FQGNSA. With 4 bases removed from V and 5 bases from J, the gap between germline ends came to 5 bases. In DNA, the CDR3 is TGTGCCAGCAGCTCCCTTGAGACCCAGTACTTC. Translation: CASSSLETQYF.

This clone was found a few times. V usage is TRBV19 and J usage is TRBJ1-6; no reliable D call. In germline, CDR1 is LNHDA, CDR2 SQIVND (reference sequence). CDR3 length: 13 amino acids. Trimming cost V 4 bases and J 10 bases, with 11 bases left between them. CDR3 DNA sequence: TGTGCCAGTAGTACCACTATCGGATCACCCCTCCACTTT. Translated, it gives CASSTTIGSPLHF.

The rearrangement links TRBV2 to TRBJ1-2; D is ambiguous. The V end lost 5 bases, the J end lost 6 bases, and 13 bases lay between the germline ends. The CDR3 loop spans 13 amino acids. Germline CDR1 and CDR2: SNHLY and FYNNEI. CDR3 nucleotide sequence: TGTGCCAGCAGTCTCGGAAGGGAGGATGGCTACACCTTC. This translates into CASSLGREDGYTF. The full variable domain, rest sourced from reference TRBV2 and TRBJ1-2, is EPEVTQTPSHQVTQMGQEVILRCVPISNHLYFYWYRQILGQKVEFLVSFYNNEISEKSEIFDDQFSVERPDGSNFTLKIRSTKLEDSAMYFCASSLGREDGYTFGSGTRLTVV.

This clone was seen a handful of times. The rearrangement links TRBV19 to TRBJ2-2, with a possible D match to TRBD2 (6 bases). Trimming removed 3 bases at V and 3 bases at J, with 11 bases between. Germline CDR1 is LNHDA and CDR2 is SQIVND (reference sequence). CDR3 length: 15 residues. In nucleotides, the CDR3 is TGTGCCAGTAGTATGGGGGGTTGGGACACCGGGGAGCTGTTTTTT. Amino acids: CASSMGGWDTGELFF. The full variable domain, its missing parts supplied by reference TRBV19 and TRBJ2-2, is DGGITQSPKYLFRKEGQNVTLSCEQNLNHDAMYWYRQDPGQGLRLIYYSQIVNDFQKGDIAEGYSVSREKKESFPLTVTSAQKNPTAFYLCASSMGGWDTGELFFGEGSRLTVL.

This clone was observed a handful of times. Other DNA sequences within the sample encode an identical CDR3. The chain recombines TRBV29-1 with TRBJ1-5; D is undetermined. The germline V gene encodes CDR1 SQVTM and CDR2 ANQGSEA. The V gene lost 4 bases and the J gene lost 0 bases, with 7 bases spanning the gap. This CDR3 contains 13 residues. The CDR3 loop is CSVAENSNQPQHF. Written as DNA, the CDR3 is TGCAGCGTTGCGGAGAATAGCAATCAGCCCCAGCATTTT. The full variable domain, its missing parts supplied by reference TRBV29-1 and TRBJ1-5, is SAVISQKPSRDICQRGTSLTIQCQVDSQVTMMFWYRQQPGQSLTLIATANQGSEATYESGFVIDKFPISRPNLTFSTLTVSNMSPEDSSIYLCSVAENSNQPQHFGDGTRLSIL.

This rearrangement joins TRBV15 to TRBJ1-5; unclear D gene. The germline gives CDR1 LNHNV, CDR2 YYDKDF (reference sequence). Trimming left V 0 bases short and J 7 bases short, with 13 bases between. The CDR3 is made up of 15 amino acids. The CDR3 reads CATSRDVGSGQPQHF. CDR3 nucleotides: TGTGCCACCAGCAGAGATGTTGGGAGTGGCCAGCCCCAGCATTTT.

The V gene is TRBV18, the J gene TRBJ1-5, with unresolved D. There are 12 residues in the CDR3. Trimming pared 5 bases from V and 5 bases from J, leaving 7 bases between. Germline V gene data show CDR1 as KGHSH and CDR2 as LQKENI. For the CDR3, the DNA is TGTGCCAGCTCATCTTCCGATCAGCCCCAGCATTTT. Encoded protein: CASSSSDQPQHF. The full variable domain, in which reference TRBV18 and TRBJ1-5 provide the parts outside the CDR3, is NAGVMQNPRHLVRRRGQEARLRCSPMKGHSHVYWYRQLPEEGLKFMVYLQKENIIDESGMPKERFSAEFPKEGPSILRIQQVVRGDSAAYFCASSSSDQPQHFGDGTRLSIL.

J is TRBJ1-2 and V is TRBV5-4; 8 bases line up with TRBD1. The J segment lost 0 bases and the V segment lost 6 bases, leaving 7 bases of the junction unmatched. From germline, CDR1 is SGHNT and CDR2 YYREEE (reference sequence). The CDR3 is 15 amino acids. The CDR3 is CASNQGAHANYGYTF. DNA for the CDR3: TGTGCCAGCAACCAGGGGGCTCACGCTAACTATGGCTACACCTTC.

There are a few counts of this clone. The CDR3 region has the DNA TGTGCCAGCTCACCCACGATCACAGGGGTGGCTACTGAAGCTTTCTTT. Protein sequence: CASSPTITGVATEAFF. V and J are TRBV18 and TRBJ1-1; 7 bases are shared with TRBD1. The CDR3 spans 16 residues. CDR1 and CDR2 from the germline V gene are KGHSH and LQKENI. V trimming: 3 bases; J trimming: 5 bases; junction bases outside the gene matches: 12. Supplemented by reference TRBV18 and TRBJ1-1, the full variable domain reads NAGVMQNPRHLVRRRGQEARLRCSPMKGHSHVYWYRQLPEEGLKFMVYLQKENIIDESGMPKERFSAEFPKEGPSILRIQQVVRGDSAAYFCASSPTITGVATEAFFGQGTRLTVV.

This clone was found a few times. The chain couples TRBV5-1 to TRBJ2-3; TRBD1 matches at 8 bases. After removal of 1 base from V and 4 bases from J, the junction contained 5 bases not matched to a gene. Looked up from germline, CDR1 is SGHRS and CDR2 is YFSETQ. The CDR3 extends over 15 amino acids. The CDR3 coding sequence is TGCGCCAGCAGCTTGCAGGGGGCGGATTCAGATACGCAGTATTTT. Its translation: CASSLQGADSDTQYF.

The rearrangement links TRBV7-9 to TRBJ1-1; D possibly corresponds to TRBD1 (6 bases). Germline V gene data show CDR1 as SEHNR and CDR2 as FQNEAQ (reference sequence). Deletions cut 5 bases from V and 6 bases from J, with 13 bases between. This CDR3 has 13 residues. The chain's CDR3 is CASSQRGGAEAFF. The CDR3 region has the DNA TGTGCCAGCAGCCAAAGGGGGGGGGCTGAAGCTTTCTTT.

V gene TRBV5-4 combines with J gene TRBJ2-3, with 14 bases fitting TRBD2. CDR3 length equals 19 residues. Per germline, CDR1 SGHNT and CDR2 YYREEE (reference sequence). V gave up 0 bases and J gave up 3 bases; unmatched junction bases: 9. The CDR3 DNA sequence: TGTGCCAGCAGCTTGGGGGGACAGACTAGCGGGGGGGATACAGATACGCAGTATTTT. Protein: CASSLGGQTSGGDTDTQYF.

The chain carries TRBV5-1 and TRBJ2-5; no clear D gene. The CDR3 runs to 11 residues. With 4 bases removed from V and 5 bases from J, the gap between germline ends came to 6 bases. Per germline, CDR1 SGHRS and CDR2 YFSETQ. CDR3 region: CASSSRETQYF. CDR3 sequence (DNA): TGCGCCAGCAGCAGCCGGGAGACCCAGTACTTC.

This clone was observed a handful of times. The chain carries TRBV19 and TRBJ1-2, with 12 bases that match TRBD1. The V segment lost 8 bases and the J segment 4 bases; nucleotides outside the gene matches: 14. The CDR3 runs to 17 residues. CDR1 is LNHDA, CDR2 SQIVND, per germline (reference sequence). This CDR3 is CASGATGGQGAGYGYTF. CDR3 sequence (DNA): TGTGCCAGTGGGGCAACAGGGGGACAGGGGGCGGGCTATGGCTACACCTTC.

The genes are TRBV7-6 and TRBJ2-5; 7 bases align to TRBD1. After removal of 1 base from V and 4 bases from J, the junction contained 3 bases not matched to a gene. Germline V CDR1 and CDR2: SGHVS, FNYEAQ. This CDR3 is 14 amino acids long. CDR3 protein: CASSLVAGGETQYF. The CDR3 DNA reads TGTGCCAGCAGCTTAGTGGCAGGGGGAGAGACCCAGTACTTC. Looking up the rest from reference TRBV7-6 and TRBJ2-5 gives the full variable domain: GAGVSQSPRYKVTKRGQDVALRCDPISGHVSLYWYRQALGQGPEFLTYFNYEAQQDKSGLPNDRFSAERPEGSISTLTIQRTEQRDSAMYRCASSLVAGGETQYFGPGTRLLVL.

V usage is TRBV5-6 and J usage is TRBJ2-5; D uncertain. The CDR3 has 13 residues. Germline loops: CDR1 SGHDT, CDR2 YYEEEE. V was cut by 4 bases and J by 5 bases, with 12 bases left in between. CDR3 in amino acids: CASSPSGRETQYF. The CDR3 coding sequence is TGTGCCAGCAGCCCCTCAGGAAGGGAGACCCAGTACTTC.

This clone has more than one count but fewer than ten. The CDR3 sequence is CASSQSTGQGVEAFF. CDR3 DNA: TGCGCCAGCAGCCAATCGACCGGACAGGGAGTTGAAGCTTTCTTT. The V call is TRBV5-1, the J call TRBJ1-1, with TRBD1 matching over 8 bases. J lost 7 bases, V lost 4 bases, and 12 bases had no gene match. Germline loops: CDR1 SGHRS, CDR2 YFSETQ. This CDR3 spans 15 amino acids.

This clone was picked up a small number of times. CDR3 in amino acids: CASSLDPAGGYLRETQYF. Here the CDR3 DNA reads TGTGCCAGCAGCTTGGATCCAGCGGGGGGGTACTTGCGAGAGACCCAGTACTTC. V is TRBV5-6 and J is TRBJ2-5, with 10 bases fitting TRBD2. After removal of 0 bases from V and 4 bases from J, the junction contained 12 bases not matched to a gene. The CDR3 sequence is 18 residues long. The germline CDR1 and CDR2 sequences are SGHDT and YYEEEE.